The present T cell receptor beta chain was sequenced within a study of T cell responses to AZD1222 COVID-19 vaccine. Study overall: Second-dose recipients at about 4 or about 12 weeks were treated as one pooled group.

Study-level findings and limits: Mapped onto spike, vaccine-associated CD4 TCRs spanned it and were dominant at 160-218 and 743-854. Mostly white British, mostly female donors; authors suggested clonal diversity may be underestimated.

In regard to this clone: Its antigen is undetermined.

CDR1 is LGHDT, CDR2 YNNKEL, per germline (reference sequence). There are 14 residues in the CDR3. Trimming shortened V by 3 bases and J by 11 bases, and 17 bases separated the two germline ends. Repertoires were generated with immunoSEQ multiplex PCR, while TCRdb's copy carries only in-frame clones and drops some. The sample lists tens of thousands of clones, approximately 90% seen once, with over 2% in the top ten. The chain uses TRBV3-1 (or the pseudogene TRBV3-2) and TRBJ2-1; a possible D gene is TRBD1 (6 bases). This sequence originates from an adult in good health. The sample in question was peripheral blood, obtained on day 0 of AZD1222 vaccination. The CDR3 loop is CASSHVTLQGKQFF. The CDR3 nucleotides read TGTGCCAGCAGCCACGTTACTCTACAGGGTAAGCAGTTCTTC.